This section outlines one T cell receptor (beta chain) sequence together with its context. The antigen this receptor binds is unknown. No base-level quality is on record; no much larger clone is a single base apart. Trimming takes 2 bases off V and 6 bases off J; junction bases not matched to a gene: 10. The CDR3 goes from the cysteine to the phenylalanine over 15 residues. Here the CDR3 DNA is all that survives: 45 bases in frame from base 1. Per the germline V gene, MNHNS is the CDR1 and SASEGT is the CDR2. The cohort was made up of under 800 healthy bone marrow donors. At the time of sampling, all cohort members were nominally healthy, though unrecorded immune exposures were likely present. The donor was CMV seronegative and belonged to the group of over 300 seronegative cohort members. A peripheral blood sample was collected from each donor, and TCR beta sequencing was performed on peripheral blood mononuclear cells. Genomic DNA was extracted from the blood cell samples with the Qiagen DNeasy Blood Extraction Kit.

The data derive from a study of cytomegalovirus exposure and HLA in healthy donors (dated by TCRdb to about 2017). About the investigation overall: An earlier analysis of approximately 640 of the donors reported 276 Gb of sequence data and approximately 110 million unique TCR beta sequences from about 179 million T cells. The number of donors typed differed by locus, with about 629-640 for A, B, C, DRB1 and DQB1, around 500 for DQA1, some 570 for DPA1, and roughly 450 for DPB1. Rather than drawing on any new phenotypic data, the later analysis identified candidate immune exposures from TCR beta sequences and the way those sequences occurred across donors. An early release covering around 630 HLA-typed donors comprised about 290 gigabases of sequencing data and tens of millions of unique TCR sequences. Of the roughly 420 genotyped donors, 65% to 90% were placed in the genetic ancestry cluster associated with self-reported Caucasian donors. The T cell repertoires of around 670 subjects were profiled by immunosequencing and related to cytomegalovirus serostatus. A later genetic analysis used genome-wide SNP genotypes for about 65% of the 666 donors, treating that subset as a discovery cohort. The study aimed to test whether cataloging public T cell receptors could reveal signatures of past pathogen exposure. Donor age, sex, ethnicity and CMV serostatus were collected together with the repertoire data. Besides the first cohort of around 670 subjects, a separate validation cohort made up of over a hundred different subjects was used. Roughly five DR-DQ haplotypes were handled as single units for association and clustering because linkage in the cohort was strong. To predict cytomegalovirus infection status, the study combined high-throughput TCR immunosequencing, statistical association of individual TCRs with disease status, and machine learning. A later analysis re-examined previously published TCR beta repertoires from more than 550 donors and added high-resolution HLA genotyping to investigate patterns of TCR occurrence. On average, around 240,000 unique TCR beta nucleotide sequences were sequenced per donor among some 430 genotyped donors of the cohort, with 15% to 20% of those sequences being non-productive. All discovery cohort repertoires had been generated using a single sequencing platform. In an earlier analysis of a few hundred of the donors, high-throughput TCR beta sequencing was used to judge whether each TCR beta V gene segment behaved as functional or pseudogenic. HLA typing included class I and class II loci at four-digit resolution. Overall study outcomes, separate from this receptor: Most TCR sequences were observed very rarely across donors, whereas some public TCRs were present in many individuals. A group of highly shared sequence variants was considered likely to be a technical artifact of the sequencing pipeline. Cytomegalovirus status was reported to be diagnosed by the classifier with high specificity and sensitivity in both the original and validation cohorts. A later analysis found that HLA-associated TCR beta chains were more clonally expanded and had lower generation probabilities than equally common non-associated chains. A total of fewer than 200 TCR beta chains were listed by the study as associated with cytomegalovirus. Assigning TCR associations to individual alleles was difficult when HLA alleles, especially DR and DQ, strongly co-occurred. Linkage disequilibrium might explain the correlated functional status among segregating V segments, but an unknown experimental factor could not be ruled out. According to a later analysis, TCR association rates differed among HLA loci, with DRB1 alleles showing the most associated TCRs and HLA-C alleles showing the fewest. Some IMGT-functional V segments, including TRBV6-2 and TRBV6-3, could not be distinguished by the 87-base-pair reads and were therefore excluded. In vitro tests confirmed that a few of the cytomegalovirus-associated TCR beta chains recognize cytomegalovirus antigens. A later analysis found that most CMV-associated TCR beta chains appeared HLA-restricted, with HLA associations seemingly driven largely by CMV exposure. In a later genetic analysis, a missense DCLRE1C variant was associated with V-gene and J-gene trimming of TCR beta chains, and the association was replicated in an independent cohort. Only TCR beta chains were sequenced in this cohort, and the absence of alpha or paired-chain data limited detectable features. Sequencing depth was assumed to be roughly uniform across donors in the presence/absence analyses, though that assumption may not hold. Broadly in line with IMGT annotations, most TCR beta V segments showed up in productive rearrangements about 87% or about 30% of the time in an earlier analysis of around 600 of the donors. Because some donors lacked HLA typing at each locus, the association tests relied only on the typed subset. In a later analysis, 15,000 to 20,000 TCR beta sequences were associated with specific HLA alleles at a false discovery rate of 0.05. The only immune exposure information available for the cohort was CMV serostatus. In a later genetic analysis, fewer N-insertions in productive TCRs were reported among donors in an Asian-associated ancestry cluster than the approximately 710-donor mean. Several of the top co-occurrence clusters appeared to be linked to parvovirus B19, influenza, CMV and Epstein-Barr virus, according to a later analysis. Roughly 17 rarely observed V segments, including chromosome 9 orphons, were excluded from the earlier analysis of several hundred of the donors because counts were too low. The authors suggested that the approach could potentially be extended to other disease states and immunological phenotypes. A further reported finding was that TCR beta sequences accurately predicted the HLA-A and HLA-B alleles for most subjects in the first cohort.

Library preparation used the immunoSEQ multiplex PCR assay. For the multiplex PCR, a mixture combining 60 forward primers for TCR Vbeta segments and 13 reverse primers for TCR Jbeta segments was used. A multiplex PCR assay on genomic DNA amplified the CDR3 region of rearranged TCR beta genes. On the Illumina HiSeq System, the amplified TCR beta libraries were sequenced as 87-base-pair reads. The source study handled its data this way. A later analysis tallied around 82 million unique TCR beta chains across the roughly 610 repertoires, and some 12 million of those chains were shared by two or more donors. A nearest-neighbor algorithm error-corrected the raw reads and collapsed the reads into unique sequences, merging closely related sequences to remove PCR and sequencing errors. To assign V, D and J gene segments, CDR3 sequences were aligned to IMGT reference sequences. For a sequence to be retained, a match of at least six nucleotides was required to both a V gene segment and a J gene segment. Rearrangements were classified as productive when the CDR3 lacked stop codons and remained in frame with V and J, and all other rearrangements were classified as non-productive. CDR3 was defined by IMGT convention, running from the second conserved V-encoded cysteine to the conserved J-encoded phenylalanine. The earlier analysis of about 620 of the donors excluded sequences that lacked an unambiguous match to a single V gene segment. In an earlier analysis of some 590 of the donors, a V segment was called functional when productive rearrangements were above 56.7%, and segregating when the standard deviation between donors exceeded 5%. A statistical classification framework was built for diagnosing cytomegalovirus status from the catalog of TCR beta chain sequences. V and J gene assignment, in a later analysis, came from comparing TCR nucleotide sequences with IMGT/GENE-DB human TR gene sequences. In a later analysis, CDR3 sequences and most-parsimonious VDJ recombination scenarios were assigned using the TCRdist pipeline. In a later analysis, each TCR beta chain was defined by its CDR3 amino acid sequence together with its V-gene family, and reads without a unique V-gene family were excluded. To address suspected cross-contamination and a sequencing artifact, a later analysis removed under 600 highly shared, low-generation-probability nucleotide sequences. In a later analysis, a clonal expansion index was calculated for each public chain from normalized within-repertoire ranks of inferred template counts. In a later analysis, generation probabilities were computed with a VDJ recombination model fitted to out-of-frame rearrangements, and the resulting probabilities were checked against IGoR. In a later analysis, TCR-TCR, TCR-HLA and TCR-CMV co-occurrence was scored with hypergeometric tests, and a repertoire-size bias correction was applied to TCR pairs. To estimate false discovery rates, a later analysis permuted the HLA or CMV assignments 20 times. In a later analysis, co-occurring TCRs were grouped using DBSCAN, with TCRdist sequence similarity added in when clustering inside HLA-allele-positive subsets. Repertoires with fewer than 30,000 or more than 120,000 public chains, plus five repertoires with anomalous nucleotide sharing, were excluded from co-occurrence clustering. TCRdb carries this immuneACCESS record with in-frame sequences only. Its versions omit some clonotypes, under half of them owing to an unresolved V gene in the studies checked, with the rest unexplained. V, J and clone size were drawn from that table, and D and trimming were deduced from the DNA. The sample records roughly 220,000 clones, approximately 78% of which are singletons. About 2.6% of the sample is in the top ten clones.

Recombination joined TRBV6-1 with TRBJ2-7; 7 bases in the junction line up with TRBD2. Sequencing was carried out using PBMCs. The TCR comes from a woman in her forties in good health and CMV-seronegative. The CDR3 sequence is CASSETTVGGVEQYF. In nucleotides, the sequence is TGTGCCAGCAGTGAAACAACGGTTGGGGGGGTCGAGCAGTACTTC.